A single sample is the source of the 15 T cell receptor beta chains below, sequenced in a study of blood T cell repertoires in COVID-19 (dated by TCRdb to 2020 to 2021). Library preparation employed the immunoSEQ multiplex PCR assay. Here the immuneACCESS table is served through TCRdb, limited to in-frame sequences with V and J called. Missing clones are a known gap in these copies; in checked studies unresolved V genes cover under half, and the rest lacks a known reason. The sample table records 200,000 to 250,000 clones; about 80% of these occur just once. Of the sample, about 2.3% falls within the top ten clones. Sample: peripheral blood. Receptors were obtained from a woman aged 55-69 years with acute or convalescent COVID-19.

J is TRBJ2-2 and V is TRBV11-2; tentatively, D is TRBD1 (5 bases). CDR1 is SGHAT, CDR2 FQNNGV, per germline. The CDR3 length is 16 residues. Trimming took 6 bases from V and 5 from J, leaving 19 bases between them. Written as DNA, the CDR3 is TGTGCCAGCAGACGCCTAAGGGGTCGGAGTACCGGGGAGCTGTTTTTT. Its translation is CASRRLRGRSTGELFF. The whole variable domain, filled in from reference TRBV11-2 and TRBJ2-2, reads EAGVAQSPRYKIIEKRQSVAFWCNPISGHATLYWYQQILGQGPKLLIQFQNNGVVDDSQLPKDRFSAERLKGVDSTLKIQPAKLEDSAVYLCASRRLRGRSTGELFFGEGSRLTVL.

V usage is TRBV7-9 and J usage is TRBJ1-2; possibly TRBD1 for D (6 bases). V lost 4 bases to trimming and J lost 4 bases, with 19 bases between them. The germline V gene encodes CDR1 SEHNR and CDR2 FQNEAQ (reference sequence). The CDR3 is made up of 16 amino acids. CDR3: CASSSYSAGDLYGYTF. As DNA, the CDR3 is TGTGCCAGCAGCTCTTACTCGGCAGGGGATCTCTATGGCTACACCTTC. The full variable domain, rest sourced from reference TRBV7-9 and TRBJ1-2, is DTGVSQNPRHKITKRGQNVTFRCDPISEHNRLYWYRQTLGQGPEFLTYFQNEAQLEKSRLLSDRFSAERPKGSFSTLEIQRTEQGDSAMYLCASSSYSAGDLYGYTFGSGTRLTVV.

This rearrangement joins TRBV21-1 to TRBJ2-7; the D segment call TRBD1 is taken from the table without a DNA check. TRBV21-1 is shown as a pseudogene. CDR3 length equals 14 residues. The CDR3: CARQGAPRYYEQYF. For the CDR3, the DNA is TGTGCCAGACAGGGGGCTCCACGATATTACGAGCAGTACTTC.

The chain is built from TRBV19 and TRBJ2-1; no clear D. CDR3 length: 16 amino acids. From germline, CDR1 is LNHDA and CDR2 SQIVND (reference sequence). Trimming took 8 bases from V and 0 from J, leaving 17 bases between them. CDR3: CASALVSISSYNEQFF. Here the CDR3 DNA reads TGTGCCAGTGCCCTGGTGAGCATTAGCTCCTACAATGAGCAGTTCTTC.

The chain has TRBV2 and TRBJ2-6; 10 nucleotides agree with TRBD2. The V and J ends lost 5 bases and 1 base, in that order; junction bases with no gene match: 8. This CDR3 spans 18 amino acids. CDR1 SNHLY and CDR2 FYNNEI come from the germline V gene. CDR3 sequence: CASSPLGAGGSGANVLTF. The CDR3 DNA follows: TGTGCCAGCAGTCCCCTGGGAGCGGGGGGGTCTGGGGCCAACGTCCTGACTTTC.

The chain employs TRBV18 and TRBJ1-2; 7 positions match TRBD1. V was pared by 3 bases and J by 8 bases, with 6 bases of the junction left unmatched. Germline CDR1 KGHSH, CDR2 LQKENI. The CDR3 has 13 amino acids. The CDR3 protein is CASSPHRGGGYTF. The CDR3 region has the DNA TGTGCCAGCTCACCCCACAGGGGTGGCGGCTACACCTTC.

The chain is built from TRBV5-5 and TRBJ2-7, with 7 bases identical to TRBD2. Trimming took 0 bases from V and 4 from J; bases not matched to a gene: 7. The CDR3 extends over 15 amino acids. Germline-derived CDR1 and CDR2 are SGHKS and YYEKEE (reference sequence). The CDR3 loop reads CASSLGRNGGYEQYF. CDR3 in DNA: TGTGCCAGCAGCTTGGGTCGCAACGGGGGGTACGAGCAGTACTTC. Based on the CDR3 plus reference TRBV5-5 and TRBJ2-7, the full variable domain is DAGVTQSPTHLIKTRGQQVTLRCSPISGHKSVSWYQQVLGQGPQFIFQYYEKEERGRGNFPDRFSARQFPNYSSELNVNALLLGDSALYLCASSLGRNGGYEQYFGPGTRLTVT.

This sequence joins TRBV18 and TRBJ2-5, with D possibly matching TRBD1 (6 bases). The V gene lost 3 bases and the J gene lost 2 bases, with 7 bases spanning the gap. CDR3 length: 13 amino acids. The V gene's germline CDR1 is KGHSH and CDR2 LQKENI. The CDR3 region has the DNA TGTGCCAGCTCACCCGGACAGCAAGAGACCCAGTACTTC. Amino acids: CASSPGQQETQYF.

Comments on this clone: Other nucleotide sequences in the sample specify the same CDR3. The J gene is TRBJ1-4, the V gene TRBV5-1; 7 positions match TRBD1. In germline, CDR1 is SGHRS, CDR2 YFSETQ. The CDR3 sequence is 14 residues long. V shed 0 bases and J 5 bases; nucleotides not matched to a gene: 1. The CDR3 is CASSLGQGNEKLFF. In DNA form, the CDR3 reads TGCGCCAGCAGCTTGGGACAGGGAAATGAAAAACTGTTTTTT.

This clone occurred a few times. The CDR3 is CASSGGTAYQPQHF. The CDR3 DNA reads TGTGCCAGCAGTGGAGGGACAGCCTATCAGCCCCAGCATTTT. The J gene is TRBJ1-5, the V gene TRBV28; 7 bases line up with TRBD1. Germline V gene lookup returns CDR1 MDHEN and CDR2 SYDVKM. J was trimmed by 5 bases and V by 5 bases; bases with no gene match: 6. The CDR3 sequence is 14 residues long.

This CDR3 is CASSQGGRGYTF. CDR3 DNA sequence: TGTGCCAGCAGCCAAGGGGGGCGAGGCTACACCTTC. The V and J genes are TRBV3-1 (or the pseudogene TRBV3-2) and TRBJ1-2; tentatively, D is TRBD1 (6 bases). This CDR3 region has 12 residues. From germline, CDR1 is LGHDT and CDR2 YNNKEL (reference sequence). V was shortened by 1 base and J by 8 bases, with 8 bases between the two germline ends.

This chain links TRBV7-9 with TRBJ1-3, with D possibly TRBD1 on 5 matching bases. The germline V gene encodes CDR1 SEHNR and CDR2 FQNEAQ (reference sequence). The CDR3 has 15 amino acids. The V end was cut by 3 bases, the J end by 1 base, with 10 bases between. The CDR3 is CASSLPDRSGNTIYF. CDR3 sequence (DNA): TGTGCCAGCAGCTTGCCTGACAGATCTGGAAACACCATATATTTT.

CDR3 coding DNA: TGTGCCAGCAGCTTACTTGATCAGGGTAATGGCTACACCTTC. This sequence encodes CASSLLDQGNGYTF. The chain has TRBV5-5 and TRBJ1-2, with D possibly TRBD1 on 5 matching bases. Trimming took off 2 bases at V and 6 bases at J, with 14 bases between the two ends. CDR1 and CDR2 from the germline V gene are SGHKS and YYEKEE (reference sequence). This CDR3 spans 14 amino acids.

The rearrangement links TRBV12-5 to TRBJ2-5, with a possible D match to TRBD1 (5 bases). Germline values: CDR1 LGHNT, CDR2 FRNRAP. The CDR3 totals 13 residues. The germline V and J ends were trimmed by 6 bases and 5 bases, with 13 bases remaining between them. Here the CDR3 reads CASGSSGAETQYF. CDR3 nucleotide sequence: TGTGCTAGTGGCTCCAGTGGGGCGGAGACCCAGTACTTC.

This sequence joins TRBV30 and TRBJ2-7, with 9 bases that match TRBD1. Trimming cost V 5 bases and J 3 bases; bases outside gene matches: 8. Germline CDR1 GTSNPN, CDR2 SVGIG (reference sequence). This CDR3 is built from 14 residues. CDR3 coding DNA: TGTGCCTGGGATCGGGACAGGGCTCTCTACGAGCAGTACTTC. Protein product: CAWDRDRALYEQYF.